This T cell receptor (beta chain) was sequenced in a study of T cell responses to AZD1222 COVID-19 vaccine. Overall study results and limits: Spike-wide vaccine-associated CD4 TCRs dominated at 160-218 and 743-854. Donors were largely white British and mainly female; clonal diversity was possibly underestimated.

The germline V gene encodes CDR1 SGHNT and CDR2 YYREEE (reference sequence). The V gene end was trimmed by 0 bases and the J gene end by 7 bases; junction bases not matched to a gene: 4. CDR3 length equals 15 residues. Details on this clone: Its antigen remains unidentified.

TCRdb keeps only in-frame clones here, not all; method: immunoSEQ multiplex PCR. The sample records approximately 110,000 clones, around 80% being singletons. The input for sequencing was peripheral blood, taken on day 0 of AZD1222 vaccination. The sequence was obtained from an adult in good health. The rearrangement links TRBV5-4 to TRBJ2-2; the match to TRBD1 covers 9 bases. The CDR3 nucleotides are TGTGCCAGCAGCTTGGGGGGACAGGGATTCGGGGAGCTGTTTTTT. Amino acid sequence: CASSLGGQGFGELFF.